The present TCR beta chain was sequenced within a study of shared clonotypes between healthy human individuals. Study-level findings and limits: When naive CD4 clonotypes were compared across a handful of donors, about 5% were shared.

CDR1 is SEHNR and CDR2 is FQNEAQ in the germline V gene (reference sequence). CDR3 length: 13 residues. Trimming stripped 4 bases from V and 0 bases from J, with 6 bases between. Points on this clone: Antigen unknown. The identical CDR3 is also encoded by other nucleotide sequences in the sample.

The naive CD8 subset, CD45RO-negative cells positively selected for CCR7, excluded terminally differentiated effector memory CD45RA+ cells. Assay used: immunoSEQ multiplex PCR; TCRdb lists only in-frame clones, some missing. The repertoire has about 2.2 million clones, 85% to 95% of them found once; the top ten carry about 1.7%. Material: naive CD8+ T cells from PBMCs. The receptor comes from a man in his late teens or twenties in good health. Some clones in this sample may be carry-over from other donors' samples. The rearrangement joins TRBV7-9 to TRBJ1-1; D unresolved. CDR3 nucleotides: TGTGCCAGCAGCTCCACAGTGAACACTGAAGCTTTCTTT. It specifies CASSSTVNTEAFF.